Described below is a single T cell receptor (beta chain) sequence and its context. What it binds is unknown. CDR1 is GTSNPN, CDR2 SVGIG, per germline (reference sequence). Trimming removed 8 bases at V and 0 bases at J, with 13 bases between. The CDR3 has 14 amino acids. The data belong to a study of T cells after yellow fever vaccination. In TCRdb, the 5' RACE reads were re-called with MiXCR into one record per CDR3 protein. The sample records 500,000 to 650,000 distinct CDR3 sequences, roughly a sixth being singletons. Study observations and caveats: The CD4 compartment and the CD8 compartment contained a small share of clonotypes in common.

Material: PBMCs, obtained 5 to 6 days after the first yellow fever vaccination. The chain carries TRBV30 and TRBJ2-2; possibly TRBD2 for D (7 bases). The sequence came from a man aged 18-30 years who received the YFV17D yellow fever vaccine. Here the CDR3 DNA reads TGTGCCCAGACGGGGGGCGCGAACACCGGGGAGCTGTTTTTT. Translating it yields CAQTGGANTGELFF.